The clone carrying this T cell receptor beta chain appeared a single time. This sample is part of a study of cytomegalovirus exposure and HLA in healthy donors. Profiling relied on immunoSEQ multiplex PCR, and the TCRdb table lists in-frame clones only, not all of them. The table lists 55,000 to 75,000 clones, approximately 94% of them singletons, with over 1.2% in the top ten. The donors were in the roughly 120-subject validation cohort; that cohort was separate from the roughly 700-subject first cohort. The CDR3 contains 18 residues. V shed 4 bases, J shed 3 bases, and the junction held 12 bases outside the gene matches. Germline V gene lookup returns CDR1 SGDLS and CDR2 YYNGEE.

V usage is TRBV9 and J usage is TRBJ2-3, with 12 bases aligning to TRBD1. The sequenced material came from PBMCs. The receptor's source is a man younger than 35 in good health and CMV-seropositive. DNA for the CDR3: TGTGCCAGCAGCATACCGGGACAGGGGGCGTTCGGGACAGATACGCAGTATTTT. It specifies CASSIPGQGAFGTDTQYF.